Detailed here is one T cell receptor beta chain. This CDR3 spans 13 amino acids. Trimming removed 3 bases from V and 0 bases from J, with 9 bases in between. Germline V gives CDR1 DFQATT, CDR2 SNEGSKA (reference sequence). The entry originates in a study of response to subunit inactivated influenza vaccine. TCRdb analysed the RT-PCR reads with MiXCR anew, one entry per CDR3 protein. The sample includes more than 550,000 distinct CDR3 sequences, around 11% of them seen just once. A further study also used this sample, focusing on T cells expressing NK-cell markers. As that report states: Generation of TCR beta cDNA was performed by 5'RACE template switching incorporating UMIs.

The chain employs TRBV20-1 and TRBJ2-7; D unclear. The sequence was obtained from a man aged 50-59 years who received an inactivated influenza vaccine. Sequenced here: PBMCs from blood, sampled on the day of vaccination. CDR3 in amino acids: CSASRVDSYEQYF. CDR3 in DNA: TGCAGTGCTAGTCGGGTAGACTCCTACGAGCAGTACTTC.